The clone carrying this T cell receptor (beta chain) was detected only a few times. Its antigen is not known. Profiled with immunoSEQ multiplex PCR; TCRdb holds only in-frame clones, not every one. The data contain around 150,000 clones, 91% of them singletons. V lost 6 bases and J 4 bases, leaving 9 bases between the germline ends. The CDR3 contains 12 residues. Germline V gene sequence: CDR1 MDHEN, CDR2 SYDVKM. The record originates from a study of cytomegalovirus exposure and HLA in healthy donors. Whole-study results and caveats: There were some public TCRs occurring in many donors, but most TCR sequences were rare.

This sequence originates from a woman aged 18-35 years in good health and CMV-seropositive. This chain connects TRBV28 to TRBJ1-2, with a tentative D call TRBD1 (6 bases). Sequenced: PBMCs. The CDR3 nucleotides are TGTGCCAGCAGCAGGGGCCTCTATGGCTACACCTTC. It specifies CASSRGLYGYTF.